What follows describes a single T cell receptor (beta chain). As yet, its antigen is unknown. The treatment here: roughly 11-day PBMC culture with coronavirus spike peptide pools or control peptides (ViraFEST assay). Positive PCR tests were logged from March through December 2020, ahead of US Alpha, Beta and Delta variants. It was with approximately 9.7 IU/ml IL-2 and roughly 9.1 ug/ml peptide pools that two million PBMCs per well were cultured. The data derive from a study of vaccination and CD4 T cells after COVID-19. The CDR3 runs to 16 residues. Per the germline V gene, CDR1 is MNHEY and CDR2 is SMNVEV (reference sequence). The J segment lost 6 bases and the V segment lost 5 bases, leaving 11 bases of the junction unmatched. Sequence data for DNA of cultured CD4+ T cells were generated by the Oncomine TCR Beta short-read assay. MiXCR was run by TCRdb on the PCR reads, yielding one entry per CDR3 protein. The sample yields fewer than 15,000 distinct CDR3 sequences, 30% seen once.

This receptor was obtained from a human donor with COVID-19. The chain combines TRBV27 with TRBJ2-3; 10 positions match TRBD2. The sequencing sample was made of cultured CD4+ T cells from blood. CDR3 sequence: CASSPEQRGGRDTQYF. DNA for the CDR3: TGTGCCAGCAGTCCCGAGCAGCGGGGGGGCCGGGATACGCAGTATTTT.